This T cell receptor (beta chain) was profiled in a study of beta chain features in type 1 diabetes. In the study overall: Fewer than 140,000,000 sorted cells were examined across all samples. Overall study findings and caveats: In all four CD4+ subsets, TCRB CDR3 length was significantly, moderately reduced in type 1 diabetes. VDJ junctions sequenced from type 1 diabetes patients showed fewer insertions and more deletions.

V was clipped by 9 bases and J by 4 bases, with 12 bases between them. The CDR3 contains 13 residues. The germline gives CDR1 SEHNR, CDR2 FQNEAQ (reference sequence). In the case of this clone: The antigen is undetermined.

Each donor gave one heparinised blood draw averaging roughly 120 mL. Via CD45RO/CCR7/CD25/CD127/CD95/CD27, cells of the CD4+ naive, central memory, regulatory and stem cell-like memory subsets were sorted. Reverse transcription of all isolated RNA meant that expressed TCRB transcripts were sequenced. Only in-frame clones appear in the TCRdb table, and some are missing; sequencing was by immunoSEQ multiplex PCR. In the table there are about 650,000 clones, approximately 13% of which are singletons. Sequenced sample: naive CD4+ T cells from blood. The source of this sequence is a man under 40 with type 1 diabetes. The chain links TRBV7-9 to TRBJ2-2; D is undetermined. The CDR3 nucleotides read TGTGCCAGTGTAGATAGGAGCACCGGGGAGCTGTTTTTT. It codes for CASVDRSTGELFF.